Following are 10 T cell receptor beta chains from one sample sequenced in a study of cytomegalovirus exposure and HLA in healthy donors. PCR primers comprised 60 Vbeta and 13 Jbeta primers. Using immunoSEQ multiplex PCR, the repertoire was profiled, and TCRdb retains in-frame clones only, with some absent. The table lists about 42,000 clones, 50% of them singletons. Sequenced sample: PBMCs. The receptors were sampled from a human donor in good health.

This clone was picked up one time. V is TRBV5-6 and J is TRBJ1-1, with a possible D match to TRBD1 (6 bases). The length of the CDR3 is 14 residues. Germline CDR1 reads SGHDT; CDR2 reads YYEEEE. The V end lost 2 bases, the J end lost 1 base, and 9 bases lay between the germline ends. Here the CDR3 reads CASSFMDRNTEAFF. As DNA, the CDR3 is TGTGCCAGCAGCTTTATGGACAGGAACACTGAAGCTTTCTTT.

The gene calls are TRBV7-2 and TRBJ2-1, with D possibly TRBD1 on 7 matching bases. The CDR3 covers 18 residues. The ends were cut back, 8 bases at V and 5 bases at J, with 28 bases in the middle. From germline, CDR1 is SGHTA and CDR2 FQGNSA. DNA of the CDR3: TGTGCCAGCTCGGGATCCCGGACAGGCGAGTGGGGGGACAATGAGCAGTTCTTC. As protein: CASSGSRTGEWGDNEQFF.

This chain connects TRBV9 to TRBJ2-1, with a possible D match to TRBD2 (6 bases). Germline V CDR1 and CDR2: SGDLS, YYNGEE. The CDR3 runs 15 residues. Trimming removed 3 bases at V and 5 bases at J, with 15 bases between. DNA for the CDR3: TGTGCCAGCAGCGACGAGGGACTTCATAACAATGAGCAGTTCTTC. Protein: CASSDEGLHNNEQFF. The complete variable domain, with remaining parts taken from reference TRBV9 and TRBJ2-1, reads DSGVTQTPKHLITATGQRVTLRCSPRSGDLSVYWYQQSLDQGLQFLIQYYNGEERAKGNILERFSAQQFPDLHSELNLSSLELGDSALYFCASSDEGLHNNEQFFGPGTRLTVL.

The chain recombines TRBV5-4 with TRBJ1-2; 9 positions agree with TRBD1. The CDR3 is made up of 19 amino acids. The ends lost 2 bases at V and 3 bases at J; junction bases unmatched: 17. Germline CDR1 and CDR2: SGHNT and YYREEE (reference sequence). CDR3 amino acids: CASSLLLGTGKTADYGYTF. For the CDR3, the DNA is TGTGCCAGCAGCTTACTCCTAGGGACAGGGAAGACGGCAGACTATGGCTACACCTTC.

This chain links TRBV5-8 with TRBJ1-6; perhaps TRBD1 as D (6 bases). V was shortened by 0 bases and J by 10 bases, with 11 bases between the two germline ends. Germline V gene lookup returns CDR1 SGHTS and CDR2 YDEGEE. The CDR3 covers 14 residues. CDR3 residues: CASSLAQGESPLHF. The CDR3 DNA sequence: TGTGCCAGCAGCTTGGCACAGGGCGAATCACCCCTCCACTTT.

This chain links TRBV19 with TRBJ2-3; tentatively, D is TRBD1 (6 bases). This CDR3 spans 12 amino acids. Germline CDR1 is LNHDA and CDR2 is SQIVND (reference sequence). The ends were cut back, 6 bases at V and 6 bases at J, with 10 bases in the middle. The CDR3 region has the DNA TGTGCCAGTAGGGCACAGGGCGATACGCAGTATTTT. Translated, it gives CASRAQGDTQYF.

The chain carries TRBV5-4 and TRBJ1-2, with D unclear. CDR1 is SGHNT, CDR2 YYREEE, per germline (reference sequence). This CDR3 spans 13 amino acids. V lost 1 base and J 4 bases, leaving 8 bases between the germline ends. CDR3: CASSLPGTYGYTF. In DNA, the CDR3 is TGTGCCAGCAGCTTGCCAGGAACCTATGGCTACACCTTC.

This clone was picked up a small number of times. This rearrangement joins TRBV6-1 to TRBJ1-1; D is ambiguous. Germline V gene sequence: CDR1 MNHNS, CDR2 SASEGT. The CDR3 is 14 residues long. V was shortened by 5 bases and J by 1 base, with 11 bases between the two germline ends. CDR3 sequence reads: CASSFDGENTEAFF. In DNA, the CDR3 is TGTGCCAGCAGTTTCGACGGGGAGAACACTGAAGCTTTCTTT.

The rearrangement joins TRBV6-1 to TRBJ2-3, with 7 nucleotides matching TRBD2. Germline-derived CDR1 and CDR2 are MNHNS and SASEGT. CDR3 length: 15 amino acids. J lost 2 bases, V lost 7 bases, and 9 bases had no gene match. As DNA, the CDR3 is TGTGCCAGCACCGTACAGCGGGGCAACACAGATACGCAGTATTTT. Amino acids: CASTVQRGNTDTQYF.

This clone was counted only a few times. The CDR3 loop reads CASSRGYEQYF. CDR3 DNA sequence: TGTGCCAGCAGCAGGGGTTACGAGCAGTACTTC. The chain employs TRBV7-2 and TRBJ2-7; possibly TRBD1 for D (5 bases). Germline CDR1 is SGHTA and CDR2 is FQGNSA. The CDR3 is 11 residues long. Trimming left V 5 bases short and J 4 bases short, with 6 bases between.